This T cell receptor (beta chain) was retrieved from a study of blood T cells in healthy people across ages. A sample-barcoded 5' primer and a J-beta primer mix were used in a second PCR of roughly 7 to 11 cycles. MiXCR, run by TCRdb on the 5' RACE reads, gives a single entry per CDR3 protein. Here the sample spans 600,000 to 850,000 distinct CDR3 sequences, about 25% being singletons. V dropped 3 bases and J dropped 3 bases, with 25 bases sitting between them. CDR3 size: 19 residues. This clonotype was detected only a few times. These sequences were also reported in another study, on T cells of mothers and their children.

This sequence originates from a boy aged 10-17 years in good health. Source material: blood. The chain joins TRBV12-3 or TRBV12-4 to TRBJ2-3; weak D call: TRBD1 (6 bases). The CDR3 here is CASSFLSGGSPPYTDTQYF. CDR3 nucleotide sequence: TGTGCCAGCAGTTTTTTATCTGGGGGCTCGCCCCCCTATACAGATACGCAGTATTTT.